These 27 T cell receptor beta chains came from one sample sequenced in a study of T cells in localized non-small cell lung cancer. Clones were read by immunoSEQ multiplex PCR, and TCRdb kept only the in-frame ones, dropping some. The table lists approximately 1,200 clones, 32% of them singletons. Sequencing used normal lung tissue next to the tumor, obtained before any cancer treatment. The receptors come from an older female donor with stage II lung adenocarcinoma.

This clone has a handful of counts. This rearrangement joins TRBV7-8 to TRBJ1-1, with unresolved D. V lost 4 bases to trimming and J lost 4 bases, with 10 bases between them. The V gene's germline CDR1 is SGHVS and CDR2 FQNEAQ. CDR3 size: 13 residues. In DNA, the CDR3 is TGTGCCAGCAGCTCTACACCGGGCACTGAAGCTTTCTTT. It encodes CASSSTPGTEAFF. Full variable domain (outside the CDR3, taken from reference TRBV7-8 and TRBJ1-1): GAGVSQSPRYKVAKRGQDVALRCDPISGHVSLFWYQQALGQGPEFLTYFQNEAQLDKSGLPSDRFFAERPEGSVSTLKIQRTQQEDSAVYLCASSSTPGTEAFFGQGTRLTVV.

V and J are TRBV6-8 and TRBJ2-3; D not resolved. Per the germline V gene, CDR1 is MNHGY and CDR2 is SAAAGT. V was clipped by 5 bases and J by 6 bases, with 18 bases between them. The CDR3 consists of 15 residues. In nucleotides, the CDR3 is TGTGCCAGCAGTCCACGAGGCATAGGTGGCGATACGCAGTATTTT. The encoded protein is CASSPRGIGGDTQYF.

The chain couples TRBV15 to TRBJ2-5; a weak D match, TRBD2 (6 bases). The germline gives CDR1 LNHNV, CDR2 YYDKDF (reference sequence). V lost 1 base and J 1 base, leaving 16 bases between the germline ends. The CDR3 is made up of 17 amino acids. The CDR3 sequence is CATSRGGPGGSQETQYF. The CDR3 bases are TGTGCCACCAGCAGAGGGGGTCCCGGGGGAAGCCAAGAGACCCAGTACTTC. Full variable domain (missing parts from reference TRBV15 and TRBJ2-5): DAMVIQNPRYQVTQFGKPVTLSCSQTLNHNVMYWYQQKSSQAPKLLFHYYDKDFNNEADTPDNFQSRRPNTSFCFLDIRSPGLGDTAMYLCATSRGGPGGSQETQYFGPGTRLLVL.

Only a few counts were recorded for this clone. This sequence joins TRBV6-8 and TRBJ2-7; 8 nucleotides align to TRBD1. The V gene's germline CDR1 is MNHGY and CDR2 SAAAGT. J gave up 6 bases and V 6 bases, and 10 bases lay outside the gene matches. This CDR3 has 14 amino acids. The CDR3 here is CASSHRTGNVEQYF. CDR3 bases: TGTGCCAGCAGCCATCGGACAGGGAATGTCGAGCAGTACTTC.

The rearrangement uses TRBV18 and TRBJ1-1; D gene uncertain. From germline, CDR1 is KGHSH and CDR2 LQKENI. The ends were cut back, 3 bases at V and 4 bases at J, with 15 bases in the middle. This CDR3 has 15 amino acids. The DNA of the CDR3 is TGTGCCAGCTCACCGATCCCGGGGAGCGGCACTGAAGCTTTCTTT. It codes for CASSPIPGSGTEAFF.

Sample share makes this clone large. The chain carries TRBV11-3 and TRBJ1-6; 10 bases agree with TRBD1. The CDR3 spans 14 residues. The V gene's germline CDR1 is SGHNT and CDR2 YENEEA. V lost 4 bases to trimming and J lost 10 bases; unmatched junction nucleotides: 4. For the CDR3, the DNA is TGTGCCAGCAGCTCGGACAGGGGGTTATCACCCCTCCACTTT. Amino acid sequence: CASSSDRGLSPLHF.

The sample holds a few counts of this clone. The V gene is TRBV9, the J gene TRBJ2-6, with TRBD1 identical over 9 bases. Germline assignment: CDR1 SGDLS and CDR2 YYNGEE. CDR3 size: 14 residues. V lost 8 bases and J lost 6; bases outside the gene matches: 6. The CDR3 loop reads CASRQGGEANVLTF. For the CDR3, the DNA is TGTGCCAGTAGACAGGGGGGTGAGGCCAACGTCCTGACTTTC. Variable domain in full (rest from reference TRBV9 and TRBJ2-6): DSGVTQTPKHLITATGQRVTLRCSPRSGDLSVYWYQQSLDQGLQFLIQYYNGEERAKGNILERFSAQQFPDLHSELNLSSLELGDSALYFCASRQGGEANVLTFGAGSRLTVL.

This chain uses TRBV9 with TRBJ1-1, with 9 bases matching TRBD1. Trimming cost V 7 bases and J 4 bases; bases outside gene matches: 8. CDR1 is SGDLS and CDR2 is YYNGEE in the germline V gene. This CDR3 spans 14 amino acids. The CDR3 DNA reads TGTGCCAGCGCCTTACAGGGGGCGAGCACTGAAGCTTTCTTT. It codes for CASALQGASTEAFF.

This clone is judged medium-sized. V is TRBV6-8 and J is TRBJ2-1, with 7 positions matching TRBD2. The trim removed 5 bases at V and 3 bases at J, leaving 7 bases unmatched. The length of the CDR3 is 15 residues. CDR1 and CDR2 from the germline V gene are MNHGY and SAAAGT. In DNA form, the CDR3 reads TGTGCCAGCAGTAGACAGCGGGGTAACTACAATGAGCAGTTCTTC. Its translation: CASSRQRGNYNEQFF.

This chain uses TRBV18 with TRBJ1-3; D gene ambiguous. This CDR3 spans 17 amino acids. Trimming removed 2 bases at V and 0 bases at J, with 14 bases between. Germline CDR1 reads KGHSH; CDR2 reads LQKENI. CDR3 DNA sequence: TGTGCCAGCTCACCATTCGTCACCCCTAGCTCTGGAAACACCATATATTTT. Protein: CASSPFVTPSSGNTIYF.

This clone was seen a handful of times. The CDR3 loop is CASSSKPDSNFGYTF. The CDR3 nucleotides read TGTGCCAGCAGCTCCAARCCAGACAGCAATTTTGGCTACACCTTC. The V and J genes are TRBV11-3 and TRBJ1-2; D might be TRBD1 (5 bases). The CDR3 loop spans 15 amino acids. V lost 4 bases and J 7 bases, leaving 19 bases between the germline ends. The V gene's germline CDR1 is SGHNT and CDR2 YENEEA.

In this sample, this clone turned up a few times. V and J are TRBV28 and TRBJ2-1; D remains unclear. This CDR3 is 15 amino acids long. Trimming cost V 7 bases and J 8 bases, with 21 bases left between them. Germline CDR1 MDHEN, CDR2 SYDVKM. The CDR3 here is CASIASGSGSYEQFF. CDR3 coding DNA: TGTGCCAGCATCGCTTCGGGTTCTGGTTCGTATGAGCAGTTCTTC. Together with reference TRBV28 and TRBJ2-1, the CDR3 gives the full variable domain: DVKVTQSSRYLVKRTGEKVFLECVQDMDHENMFWYRQDPGLGLRLIYFSYDVKMKEKGDIPEGYSVSREKKERFSLILESASTNQTSMYLCASIASGSGSYEQFFGPGTRLTVL.

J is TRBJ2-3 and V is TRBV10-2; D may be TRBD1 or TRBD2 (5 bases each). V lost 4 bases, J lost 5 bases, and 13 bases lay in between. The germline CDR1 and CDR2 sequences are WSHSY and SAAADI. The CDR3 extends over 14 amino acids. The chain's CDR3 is CASSARGEGDTQYF. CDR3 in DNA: TGCGCCAGCAGTGCCCGAGGGGAAGGAGATACGCAGTATTTT.

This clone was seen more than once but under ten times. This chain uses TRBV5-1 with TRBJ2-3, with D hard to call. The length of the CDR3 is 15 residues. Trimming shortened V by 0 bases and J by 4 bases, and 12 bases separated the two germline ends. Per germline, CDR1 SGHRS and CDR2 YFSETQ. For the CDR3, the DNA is TGCGCCAGCAGCTTGGCCCAAAGGGCGGCAGATACGCAGTATTTT. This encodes CASSLAQRAADTQYF.

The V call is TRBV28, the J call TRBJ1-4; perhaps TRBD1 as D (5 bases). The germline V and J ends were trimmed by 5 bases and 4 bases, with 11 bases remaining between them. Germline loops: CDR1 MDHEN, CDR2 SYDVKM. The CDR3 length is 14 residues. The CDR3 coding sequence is TGTGCCAGCAGTGGCGGGGCAGTTAATGAAAAACTGTTTTTT. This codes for CASSGGAVNEKLFF.

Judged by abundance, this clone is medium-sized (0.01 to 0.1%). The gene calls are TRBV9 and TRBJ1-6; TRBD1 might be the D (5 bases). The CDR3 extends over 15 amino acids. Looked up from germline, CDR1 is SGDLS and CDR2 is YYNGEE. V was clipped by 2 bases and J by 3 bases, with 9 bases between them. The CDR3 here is CASSVGTGYNSPLHF. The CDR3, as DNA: TGTGCCAGCAGCGTGGGGACGGGCTATAATTCACCCCTCCACTTT.

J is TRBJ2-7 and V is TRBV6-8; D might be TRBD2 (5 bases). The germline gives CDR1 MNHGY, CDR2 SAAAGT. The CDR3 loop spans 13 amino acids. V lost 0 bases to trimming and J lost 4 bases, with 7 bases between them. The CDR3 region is CASSYSLEYEQYF. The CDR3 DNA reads TGTGCCAGCAGTTACTCACTAGAGTACGAGCAGTACTTC.

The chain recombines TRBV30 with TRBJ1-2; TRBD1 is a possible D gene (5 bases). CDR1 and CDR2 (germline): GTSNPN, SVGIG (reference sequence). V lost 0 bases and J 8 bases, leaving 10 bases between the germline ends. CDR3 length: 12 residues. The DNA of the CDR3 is TGTGCCTGGAGTGTACTTAGGGACGGCTACACCTTC. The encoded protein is CAWSVLRDGYTF.

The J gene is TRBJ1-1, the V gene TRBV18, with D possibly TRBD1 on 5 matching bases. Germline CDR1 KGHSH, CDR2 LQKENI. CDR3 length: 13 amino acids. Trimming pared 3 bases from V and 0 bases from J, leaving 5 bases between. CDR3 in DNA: TGTGCCAGCTCACCGACAGTGAACACTGAAGCTTTCTTT. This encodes CASSPTVNTEAFF.

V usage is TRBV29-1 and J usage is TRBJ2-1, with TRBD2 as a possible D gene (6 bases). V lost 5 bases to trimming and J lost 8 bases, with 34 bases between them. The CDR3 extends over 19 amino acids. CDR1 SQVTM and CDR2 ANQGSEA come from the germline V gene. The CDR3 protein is CSVLRDLSSELVGGDEQFF. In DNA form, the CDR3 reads TGCAGCGTTTTGCGGGATTTATCTTCGGAACTAGTAGGAGGGGATGAGCAGTTCTTC.

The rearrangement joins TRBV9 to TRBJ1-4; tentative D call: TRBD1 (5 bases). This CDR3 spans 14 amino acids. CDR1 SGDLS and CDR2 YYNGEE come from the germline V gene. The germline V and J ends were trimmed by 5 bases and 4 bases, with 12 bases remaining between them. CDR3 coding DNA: TGTGCCAGCAGTACAACAGGACTTAATGAAAAACTGTTTTTT. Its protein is CASSTTGLNEKLFF.

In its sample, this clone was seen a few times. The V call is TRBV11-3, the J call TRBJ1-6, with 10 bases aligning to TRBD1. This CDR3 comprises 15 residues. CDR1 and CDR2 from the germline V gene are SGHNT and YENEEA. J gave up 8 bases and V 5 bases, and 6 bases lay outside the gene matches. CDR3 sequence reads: CASSRLGQGDSPLHF. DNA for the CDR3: TGTGCCAGCAGCCGACTCGGACAGGGGGATTCACCCCTCCACTTT.

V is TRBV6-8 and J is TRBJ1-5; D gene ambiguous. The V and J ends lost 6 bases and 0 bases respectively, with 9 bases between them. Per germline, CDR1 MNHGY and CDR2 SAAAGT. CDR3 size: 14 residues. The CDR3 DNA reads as TGTGCCAGCAGCCAGATACATAGCAATCAGCCCCAGCATTTT. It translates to CASSQIHSNQPQHF.

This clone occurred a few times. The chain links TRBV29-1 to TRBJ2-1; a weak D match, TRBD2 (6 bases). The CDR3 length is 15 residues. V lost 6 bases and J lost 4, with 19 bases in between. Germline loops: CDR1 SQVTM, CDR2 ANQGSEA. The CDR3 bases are TGCAGCGTGGCGGGATCTTCACGGGCTTACAATGAGCAGTTCTTC. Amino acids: CSVAGSSRAYNEQFF.

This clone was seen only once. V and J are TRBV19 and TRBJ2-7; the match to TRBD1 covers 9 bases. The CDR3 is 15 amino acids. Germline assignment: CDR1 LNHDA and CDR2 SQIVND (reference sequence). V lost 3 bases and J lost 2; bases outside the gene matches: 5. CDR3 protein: CASSIVGTGPYEQYF. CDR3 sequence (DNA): TGTGCCAGTAGTATTGTAGGGACAGGGCCCTACGAGCAGTACTTC.

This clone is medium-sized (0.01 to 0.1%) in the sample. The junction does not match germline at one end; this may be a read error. This CDR3 is CASSQEPGVVQGYTF. The CDR3 DNA reads TGCGCCAGYAGCCAAGAACCGGGGGTAGTACAGGGCTACACCTTC. The chain has TRBV4-1 and TRBJ1-2; D possibly corresponds to TRBD1 (5 bases). The CDR3 extends over 15 amino acids. In germline, CDR1 is MGHRA, CDR2 YSYEKL.

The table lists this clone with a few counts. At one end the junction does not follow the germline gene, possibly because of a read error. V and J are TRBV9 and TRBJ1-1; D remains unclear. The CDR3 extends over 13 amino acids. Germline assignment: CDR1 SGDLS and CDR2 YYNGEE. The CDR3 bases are TGTGCCAGCAGTGTAGAGGGAAACACTGAAGCTTTCTTT. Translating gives CASSVEGNTEAFF.